The 17 T cell receptor beta chains in this list originate from one sample, sequenced in a study of T cells in Graves' hyperthyroidism and ophthalmopathy. RNA transcripts were the template for amplifying TCR beta CDR3 regions. The primer set for the first-round RT-PCR of the TCR CDR3 was HTBI. Via MiXCR, TCRdb re-called the multiplex PCR reads, giving one row per CDR3 protein. The table records 250,000 to 350,000 distinct CDR3 sequences, about 15% of them present only once. The sample was blood. All receptors come from a man aged 30 to 45 with Graves' hyperthyroidism.

This clonotype was seen only a few times. This chain links TRBV11-2 with TRBJ2-7; tentative D call: TRBD2 (5 bases). The CDR3 contains 14 residues. The germline CDR1 and CDR2 sequences are SGHAT and FQNNGV. Trimming removed 5 bases at V and 6 bases at J, with 17 bases between. The CDR3 coding sequence is TGTGCCAGCAGCGCAGAGGGCAAAATTCTCGAGCAGTACTTC. It encodes CASSAEGKILEQYF.

A few counts support this clonotype. The gene calls are TRBV6-1 and TRBJ1-5; D may be TRBD1 (5 bases). The CDR3 is made up of 14 amino acids. V was cut by 6 bases and J by 9 bases, with 18 bases left in between. The germline CDR1 and CDR2 sequences are MNHNS and SASEGT. CDR3 region: CASRGLGARGPQHF. The CDR3 DNA is TGTGCCAGCAGGGGACTAGGCGCCCGAGGGCCCCAGCATTTT.

This chain's CDR3 is CASSPSSMTGGDGYTF. CDR3 DNA: TGTGCCAGCTCACCATCCTCCATGACAGGGGGCGATGGCTACACCTTC. V gene TRBV18 combines with J gene TRBJ1-2; 10 positions match TRBD1. The CDR3 spans 16 residues. CDR1 is KGHSH, CDR2 LQKENI, per germline. With V trimmed by 2 bases and J by 6 bases, 9 bases remained unmatched.

This clonotype was detected many times. V gene TRBV28 combines with J gene TRBJ1-1, with a tentative D call TRBD1 (5 bases). There are 16 residues in the CDR3. V was cut by 5 bases and J by 0 bases, with 16 bases left in between. The V gene's germline CDR1 is MDHEN and CDR2 SYDVKM. In DNA form, the CDR3 reads TGTGCCAGCAGTCTCCCAGGGTCCATGATGAACACTGAAGCTTTCTTT. Encoded protein: CASSLPGSMMNTEAFF. The full variable domain, completed using reference TRBV28 and TRBJ1-1, is DVKVTQSSRYLVKRTGEKVFLECVQDMDHENMFWYRQDPGLGLRLIYFSYDVKMKEKGDIPEGYSVSREKKERFSLILESASTNQTSMYLCASSLPGSMMNTEAFFGQGTRLTVV.

The V call is TRBV2, the J call TRBJ2-2, with D maybe TRBD2 (6 bases). CDR3 length: 15 residues. Trimming left V 6 bases short and J 1 base short, with 12 bases between. Germline V lookup: CDR1 SNHLY, CDR2 FYNNEI. CDR3 sequence: CASRAPGRNTGELFF. CDR3 nucleotides: TGTGCCAGCAGGGCCCCCGGGAGGAACACCGGGGAGCTGTTTTTT. Combining the CDR3 with reference TRBV2 and TRBJ2-2 gives the whole variable domain EPEVTQTPSHQVTQMGQEVILRCVPISNHLYFYWYRQILGQKVEFLVSFYNNEISEKSEIFDDQFSVERPDGSNFTLKIRSTKLEDSAMYFCASRAPGRNTGELFFGEGSRLTVL.

In this sample, this clonotype turned up many times. The chain carries TRBV28 and TRBJ2-3, with 9 bases fitting TRBD2. V was clipped by 2 bases and J by 9 bases; unmatched bases: 6. Germline V gene data show CDR1 as MDHEN and CDR2 as SYDVKM. The CDR3 sequence is 14 residues long. The CDR3 DNA sequence: TGTGCCAGCAGTTTAGCGGGAGGGCCTCGGACGCAGTATTTT. Its translation: CASSLAGGPRTQYF. The full variable domain, its missing parts supplied by reference TRBV28 and TRBJ2-3, is DVKVTQSSRYLVKRTGEKVFLECVQDMDHENMFWYRQDPGLGLRLIYFSYDVKMKEKGDIPEGYSVSREKKERFSLILESASTNQTSMYLCASSLAGGPRTQYFGPGTRLTVL.

In its sample, this clonotype was seen many times. V gene TRBV11-1 combines with J gene TRBJ2-7; a possible D gene is TRBD1 (6 bases). The CDR3 runs 13 residues. The V gene lost 8 bases and the J gene lost 3 bases, with 14 bases spanning the gap. CDR1 is SGHAT and CDR2 is FQDESV in the germline V gene (reference sequence). For the CDR3, the DNA is TGTGCCAGCGGCCCTCAGGGGAACTACGAGCAGTACTTC. Its translation: CASGPQGNYEQYF.

This clonotype was counted many times. The chain links TRBV19 to TRBJ1-1; possibly TRBD1 for D (5 bases). CDR3 length: 19 residues. The germline V gene has CDR1 LNHDA and CDR2 SQIVND (reference sequence). The ends were cut back, 3 bases at V and 4 bases at J, with 27 bases in the middle. The CDR3 coding sequence is TGTGCCAGTAGTATCCCTGCGGGCAGGGAGACCGCTGTCGGCACTGAAGCTTTCTTT. Protein sequence: CASSIPAGRETAVGTEAFF.

There are a few counts of this clonotype. Possible read error: a much larger clone is one base away. This chain links TRBV2 with TRBJ2-3, with D perhaps given as TRBD1 or TRBD2 (5 bases each). Germline CDR1 reads SNHLY; CDR2 reads FYNNEI. Between the trimmed V and J ends, which lost 6 bases and 4 bases, there was a span of 17 bases. This CDR3 is built from 15 residues. The CDR3 DNA is TGTGCCAGCAGCTTTCCCGGACATAGCGCAGATACGCAGTATTTT. This gives the protein CASSFPGHSADTQYF.

The J gene is TRBJ2-1, the V gene TRBV24-1, with 10 bases identical to TRBD2. The CDR3 covers 17 residues. J lost 7 bases, V lost 4 bases, and 12 bases had no gene match. Per the germline V gene, CDR1 is KGHDR and CDR2 is SFDVKD. The CDR3 spells CATSDPSGSLRSNEQFF. The CDR3 DNA sequence: TGTGCCACCAGTGACCCTAGCGGGAGTCTTAGGTCTAATGAGCAGTTCTTC.

This clonotype was recorded at least ten times. V is TRBV6-1 and J is TRBJ2-7; TRBD2 aligns across 14 bases. Unmatched junction bases numbered 3, after V lost 5 bases and J lost 0 bases. Looked up from germline, CDR1 is MNHNS and CDR2 is SASEGT. The CDR3 has 16 amino acids. The chain's CDR3 is CASSYGTSGGSYEQYF. Written as DNA, the CDR3 is TGTGCCAGCAGTTACGGGACTAGCGGGGGCTCCTACGAGCAGTACTTC.

This clonotype was observed at least ten times. The chain links TRBV5-1 to TRBJ2-1, with D unclear. Trimming removed 4 bases from V and 4 bases from J, with 6 bases in between. CDR1 SGHRS and CDR2 YFSETQ come from the germline V gene. The CDR3 consists of 12 residues. CDR3 sequence: CASSRRYNEQFF. The DNA for the CDR3 is TGCGCCAGCAGCCGAAGGTACAATGAGCAGTTCTTC.

This chain uses TRBV4-1 with TRBJ2-7; 7 bases line up with TRBD1. The V and J ends lost 5 bases and 5 bases, in that order; junction bases with no gene match: 15. This CDR3 has 16 amino acids. Germline V gene sequence: CDR1 MGHRA, CDR2 YSYEKL. As DNA, the CDR3 is TGCGCCAGCAGCTTGACGACCGGAGACAGGGCCCACGAGCAGTACTTC. Its protein product is CASSLTTGDRAHEQYF.

The chain links TRBV28 to TRBJ2-1; D perhaps matches TRBD2 (6 bases). Trimming took off 8 bases at V and 7 bases at J, with 12 bases between the two ends. Germline lookup yields CDR1 MDHEN and CDR2 SYDVKM. The CDR3 runs to 12 residues. The CDR3, as DNA: TGTGCCAGCGGGACTCCCGGGAATGAGCAGTTCTTC. Residues: CASGTPGNEQFF.

This clonotype was picked up many times. The rearrangement uses TRBV6-1 and TRBJ2-5; D uncertain. CDR1 is MNHNS, CDR2 SASEGT, per germline. Trimming took 5 bases from V and 0 from J, leaving 10 bases between them. The CDR3 is made up of 14 amino acids. CDR3 sequence: CASSFPEDQETQYF. For the CDR3, the DNA is TGTGCCAGCAGTTTCCCCGAGGACCAAGAGACCCAGTACTTC.

This chain uses TRBV5-1 with TRBJ2-1; possibly TRBD1 for D (6 bases). Trimming pared 4 bases from V and 3 bases from J, leaving 20 bases between. Germline V CDR1 and CDR2: SGHRS, YFSETQ. The CDR3 length is 17 residues. The CDR3 reads CASSRDRRGGIYNEQFF. In DNA form, the CDR3 reads TGCGCCAGCAGCAGAGACAGGCGAGGTGGGATCTACAATGAGCAGTTCTTC.

V is TRBV6-1 and J is TRBJ2-1; a weak D match, TRBD2 (5 bases). This CDR3 spans 14 amino acids. Between the trimmed V and J ends, which lost 6 bases and 8 bases, there was a span of 17 bases. CDR1 is MNHNS and CDR2 is SASEGT in the germline V gene. CDR3 in amino acids: CASSHTRAGDEQFF. The CDR3 region has the DNA TGTGCCAGCAGCCACACTCGCGCGGGTGATGAGCAGTTCTTC.